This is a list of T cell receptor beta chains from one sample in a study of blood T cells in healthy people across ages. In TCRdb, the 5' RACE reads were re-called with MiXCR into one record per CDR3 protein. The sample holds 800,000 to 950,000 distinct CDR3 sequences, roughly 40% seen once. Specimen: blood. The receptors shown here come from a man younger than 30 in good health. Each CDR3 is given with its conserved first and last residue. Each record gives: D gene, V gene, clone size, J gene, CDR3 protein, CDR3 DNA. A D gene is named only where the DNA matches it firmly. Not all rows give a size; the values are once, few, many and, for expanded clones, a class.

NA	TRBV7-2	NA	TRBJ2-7	CASSLDPFVSDEQYF	TGTGCCAGCAGCTTAGATCCCTTTGTCTCGGACGAGCAGTACTTC
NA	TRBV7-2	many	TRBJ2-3	CASSLDKDTQYF	TGTGCCAGCAGCCTAGATAAAGATACGCAGTATTTT
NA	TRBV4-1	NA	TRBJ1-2	CASSQGLAETVGRYGYTF	TGCGCCAGCAGCCAAGGCTTAGCGGAGACAGTTGGGCGATATGGCTACACCTTC
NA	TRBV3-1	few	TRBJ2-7	CASSQDRVGATYEQYF	TGTGCCAGCAGCCAAGATCGGGTAGGAGCAACCTACGAGCAGTACTTC
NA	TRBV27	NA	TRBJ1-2	CASSSQRDTVFYGYTF	TGTGCCAGCAGTTCCCAAAGGGACACCGTTTTCTATGGCTACACCTTC
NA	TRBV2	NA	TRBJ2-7	CASSVLVNSYNEQYF	TGTGCCAGCAGTGTTTTGGTAAACTCCTACAATGAGCAGTACTTC
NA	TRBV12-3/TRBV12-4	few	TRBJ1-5	CASSSSIGQARQPQHF	NA
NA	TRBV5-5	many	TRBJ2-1	CASSLQGTSYNEQFF	TGTGCCAGCAGCCTACAGGGTACCTCCTACAATGAGCAGTTCTTC
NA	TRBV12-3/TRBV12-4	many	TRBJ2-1	CASSFWVGEQFF	TGTGCCAGCAGTTTTTGGGTCGGAGAGCAGTTCTTC
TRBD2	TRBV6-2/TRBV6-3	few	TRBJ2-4	CASSSHRTSPSIQYF	TGTGCCAGCAGTTCCCACCGGACTAGCCCGAGCATTCAGTACTTC
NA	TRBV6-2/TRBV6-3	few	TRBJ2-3	CASGGNTDTQYF	TGTGCCAGCGGCGGCAACACAGATACGCAGTATTTT
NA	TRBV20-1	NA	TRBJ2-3	CSARVGADTDTQYF	TGCAGTGCTAGAGTCGGGGCAGACACAGATACGCAGTATTTT
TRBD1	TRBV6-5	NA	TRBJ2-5	CASSYSGQGEETQYF	TGTGCCAGCAGTTACTCTGGACAGGGGGAAGAGACCCAGTACTTC
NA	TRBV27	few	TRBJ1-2	CASSGAAGYTF	TGTGCCAGCAGTGGAGCGGCTGGCTACACCTTC
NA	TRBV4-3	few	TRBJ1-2	CASSQLTREEGEGYTF	TGCGCCAGCAGCCAATTAACCAGGGAAGAGGGTGAGGGCTACACCTTC
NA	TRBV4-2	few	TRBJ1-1	CASSPPGLAEEAFF	TGTGCCAGCAGCCCCCCGGGTCTGGCGGAGGAAGCTTTCTTT
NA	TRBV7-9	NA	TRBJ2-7	CASSTQGGRYEQYF	TGTGCCAGCAGCACTCAGGGGGGGCGCTACGAGCAGTACTTC
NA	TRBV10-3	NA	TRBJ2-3	CATQGGHKDTQYF	TGTGCCACACAGGGAGGGCACAAAGATACGCAGTATTTT
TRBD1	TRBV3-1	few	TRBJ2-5	CASRLDRGIQETQYF	TGTGCCAGCAGACTAGACAGGGGGATCCAAGAGACCCAGTACTTC
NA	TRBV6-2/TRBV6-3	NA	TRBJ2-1	CASNHYNEQFF	TGTGCCAGCAACCATTACAATGAGCAGTTCTTC
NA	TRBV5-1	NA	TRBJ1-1	CASSWTTANTEAFF	TGCGCCAGCAGCTGGACCACTGCGAACACTGAAGCTTTCTTT
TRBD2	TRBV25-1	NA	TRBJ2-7	CASSEWSGGREQYF	TGTGCCAGCAGTGAATGGTCGGGGGGGAGAGAGCAGTACTTC
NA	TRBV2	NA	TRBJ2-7	CASSEIRDGGYEQYF	TGTGCCAGCAGTGAGATAAGGGACGGGGGCTACGAGCAGTACTTC
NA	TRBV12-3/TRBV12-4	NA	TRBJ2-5	CASRVLETQYF	TGTGCCAGCAGGGTCCTGGAGACCCAGTACTTC
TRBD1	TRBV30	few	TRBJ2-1	CAWGGRGPNEQFF	TGTGCCTGGGGGGGCAGGGGGCCTAATGAGCAGTTCTTC
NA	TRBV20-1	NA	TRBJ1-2	CSASSGSLGSYGYTF	TGCAGTGCGAGCTCCGGGTCACTAGGGAGTTATGGCTACACCTTC
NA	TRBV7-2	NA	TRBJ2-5	CASSSVRGLTETQYF	TGTGCCAGCAGCTCCGTCCGAGGTTTAACAGAGACCCAGTACTTC
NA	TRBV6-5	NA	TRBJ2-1	CASMPGHSVGNEQFF	TGTGCCAGCATGCCGGGACATTCGGTAGGAAATGAGCAGTTCTTC